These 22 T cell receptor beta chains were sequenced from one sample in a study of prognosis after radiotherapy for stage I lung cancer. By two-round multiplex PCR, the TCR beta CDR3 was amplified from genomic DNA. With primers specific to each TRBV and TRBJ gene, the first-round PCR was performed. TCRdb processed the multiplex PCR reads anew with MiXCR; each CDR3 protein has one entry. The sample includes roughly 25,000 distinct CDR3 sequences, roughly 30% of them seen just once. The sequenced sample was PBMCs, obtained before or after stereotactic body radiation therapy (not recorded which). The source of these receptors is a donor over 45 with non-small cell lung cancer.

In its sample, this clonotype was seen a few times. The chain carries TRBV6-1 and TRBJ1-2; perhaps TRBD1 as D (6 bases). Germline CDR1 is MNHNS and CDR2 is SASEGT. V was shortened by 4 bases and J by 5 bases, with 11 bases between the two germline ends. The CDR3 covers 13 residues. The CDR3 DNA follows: TGTGCCAGCAGTGTCGGACAGAAGTATGGCTACACCTTC. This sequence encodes CASSVGQKYGYTF.

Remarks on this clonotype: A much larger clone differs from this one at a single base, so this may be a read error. CDR3 residues: CVSSLLARRETQYF. The CDR3 DNA reads as TGTGTCAGCAGTTTATTGGCACGGAGAGAGACCCAGTACTTC. The chain is built from TRBV12-3 or TRBV12-4 and TRBJ2-5; no clear D gene. The CDR3 extends over 14 amino acids.

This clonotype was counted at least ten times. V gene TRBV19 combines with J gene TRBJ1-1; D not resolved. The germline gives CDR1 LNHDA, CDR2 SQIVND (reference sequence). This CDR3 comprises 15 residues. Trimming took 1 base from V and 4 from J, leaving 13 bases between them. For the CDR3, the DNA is TGTGCCAGTAGTATAGGGTTAGGGTGGACCACTGAAGCTTTCTTT. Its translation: CASSIGLGWTTEAFF.

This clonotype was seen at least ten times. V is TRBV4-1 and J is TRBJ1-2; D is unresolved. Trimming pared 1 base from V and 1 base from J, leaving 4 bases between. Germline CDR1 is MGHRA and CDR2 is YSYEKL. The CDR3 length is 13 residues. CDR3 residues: CASSQGVNYGYTF. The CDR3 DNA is TGCGCCAGCAGCCAAGGGGTTAACTATGGCTACACCTTC.

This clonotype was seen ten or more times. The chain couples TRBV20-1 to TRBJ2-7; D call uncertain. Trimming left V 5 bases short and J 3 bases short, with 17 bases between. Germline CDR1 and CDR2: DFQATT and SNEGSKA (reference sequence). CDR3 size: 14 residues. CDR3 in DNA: TGCAGTGCTCTGAACCTTCTTGCCGACTACGAGCAGTACTTC. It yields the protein CSALNLLADYEQYF.

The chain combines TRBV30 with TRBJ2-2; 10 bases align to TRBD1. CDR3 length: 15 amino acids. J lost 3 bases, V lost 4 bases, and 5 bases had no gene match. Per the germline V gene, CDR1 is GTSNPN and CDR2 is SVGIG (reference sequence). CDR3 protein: CAWNRDRGDTGELFF. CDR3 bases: TGTGCCTGGAACCGGGACAGGGGTGACACCGGGGAGCTGTTTTTT.

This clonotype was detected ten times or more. The CDR3 spells CSANRGSGEQYF. The CDR3 DNA reads TGCAGTGCTAATCGGGGAAGTGGGGAGCAGTACTTC. This sequence joins TRBV20-1 and TRBJ2-7; weak D call: TRBD2 (5 bases). With 4 bases removed from V and 7 bases from J, the gap between germline ends came to 14 bases. Germline loops: CDR1 DFQATT, CDR2 SNEGSKA (reference sequence). The CDR3 contains 12 residues.

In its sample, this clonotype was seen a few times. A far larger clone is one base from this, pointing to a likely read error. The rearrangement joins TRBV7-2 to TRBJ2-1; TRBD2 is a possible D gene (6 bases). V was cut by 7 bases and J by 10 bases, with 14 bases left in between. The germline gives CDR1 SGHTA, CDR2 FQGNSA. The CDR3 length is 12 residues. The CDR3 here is CASMVGGEEQFF. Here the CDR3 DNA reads TGTGCCAGCATGGTCGGAGGGGAGGAGCAGTTCTTC.

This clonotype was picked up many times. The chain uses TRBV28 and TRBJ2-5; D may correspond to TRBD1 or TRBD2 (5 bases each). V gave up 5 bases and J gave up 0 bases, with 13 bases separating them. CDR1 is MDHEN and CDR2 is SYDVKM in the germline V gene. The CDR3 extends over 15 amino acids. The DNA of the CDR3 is TGTGCCAGCAGTCCCGGGACCGACCACCAAGAGACCCAGTACTTC. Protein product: CASSPGTDHQETQYF.

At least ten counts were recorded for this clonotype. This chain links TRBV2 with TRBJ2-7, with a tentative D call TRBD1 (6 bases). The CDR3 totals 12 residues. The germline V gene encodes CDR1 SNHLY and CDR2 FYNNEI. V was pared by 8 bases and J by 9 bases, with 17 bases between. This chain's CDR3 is CASALYRDLQYF. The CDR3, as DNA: TGTGCCAGCGCCCTATACAGGGATTTGCAGTACTTC. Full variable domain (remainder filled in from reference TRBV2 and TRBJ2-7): EPEVTQTPSHQVTQMGQEVILRCVPISNHLYFYWYRQILGQKVEFLVSFYNNEISEKSEIFDDQFSVERPDGSNFTLKIRSTKLEDSAMYFCASALYRDLQYFGPGTRLTVT.

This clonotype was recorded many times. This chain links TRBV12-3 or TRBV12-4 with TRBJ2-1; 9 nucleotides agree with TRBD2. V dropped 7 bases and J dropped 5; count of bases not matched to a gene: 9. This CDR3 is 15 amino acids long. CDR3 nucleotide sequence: TGTGCCAGCACCCAAGGAGCTAGCGGGGACAATGAGCAGTTCTTC. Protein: CASTQGASGDNEQFF.

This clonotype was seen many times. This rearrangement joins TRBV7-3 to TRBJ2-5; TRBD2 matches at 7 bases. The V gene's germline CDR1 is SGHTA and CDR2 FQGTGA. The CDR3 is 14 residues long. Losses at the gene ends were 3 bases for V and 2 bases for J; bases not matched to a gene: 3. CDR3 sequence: CASSFQGGQETQYF. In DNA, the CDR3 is TGTGCCAGCAGCTTCCAGGGAGGGCAAGAGACCCAGTACTTC.

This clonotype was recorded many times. The CDR3 DNA reads as TGTGCCAGCTCGCAGGGAAACACCATATATTTT. It translates to CASSQGNTIYF. V gene TRBV6-1 combines with J gene TRBJ1-3; D uncertain. CDR3 length: 11 residues. Trimming removed 8 bases at V and 4 bases at J, with 6 bases between. The germline V gene encodes CDR1 MNHNS and CDR2 SASEGT.

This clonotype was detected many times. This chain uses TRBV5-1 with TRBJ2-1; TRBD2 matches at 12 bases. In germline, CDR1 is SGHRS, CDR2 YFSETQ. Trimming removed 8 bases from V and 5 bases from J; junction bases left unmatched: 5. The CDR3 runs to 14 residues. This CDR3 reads CASLAGGFNNEQFF. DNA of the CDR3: TGCGCCAGTCTAGCGGGAGGGTTTAACAATGAGCAGTTCTTC.

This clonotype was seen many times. CDR3 nucleotide sequence: TGTGCCAGCAGCCCCTCGGGGAAAGAGACCCAGTACTTC. This sequence encodes CASSPSGKETQYF. The rearrangement joins TRBV9 to TRBJ2-5; D may be TRBD2 (5 bases). In germline, CDR1 is SGDLS, CDR2 YYNGEE. V lost 4 bases and J 3 bases, leaving 10 bases between the germline ends. The CDR3 totals 13 residues.

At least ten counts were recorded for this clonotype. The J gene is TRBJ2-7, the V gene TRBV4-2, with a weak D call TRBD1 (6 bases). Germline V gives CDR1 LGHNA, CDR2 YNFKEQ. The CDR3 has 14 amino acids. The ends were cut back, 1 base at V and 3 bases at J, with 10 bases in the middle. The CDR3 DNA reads TGTGCCAGCAGCCAAGGGACAGATTTCTACGAGCAGTACTTC. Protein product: CASSQGTDFYEQYF.

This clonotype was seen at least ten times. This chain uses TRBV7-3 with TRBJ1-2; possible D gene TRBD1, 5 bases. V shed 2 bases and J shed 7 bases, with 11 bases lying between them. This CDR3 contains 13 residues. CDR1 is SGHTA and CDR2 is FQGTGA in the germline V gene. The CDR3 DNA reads TGTGCCAGCAGCTTAGGTGTAGGGGCTGGCTACACCTTC. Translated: CASSLGVGAGYTF.

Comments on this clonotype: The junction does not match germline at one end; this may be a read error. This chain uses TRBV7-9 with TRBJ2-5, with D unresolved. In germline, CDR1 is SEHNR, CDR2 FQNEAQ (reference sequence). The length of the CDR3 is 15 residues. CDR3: CASGFLICFQETQYF. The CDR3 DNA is TGTGCCAGCGGCTTCCTGATCTGCTTCCAAGAGACCCAGTACTTC. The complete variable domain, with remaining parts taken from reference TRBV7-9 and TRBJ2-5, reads DTGVSQNPRHKITKRGQNVTFRCDPISEHNRLYWYRQTLGQGPEFLTYFQNEAQLEKSRLLSDRFSAERPKGSFSTLEIQRTEQGDSAMYLCASGFLICFQETQYFGPGTRLLVL.

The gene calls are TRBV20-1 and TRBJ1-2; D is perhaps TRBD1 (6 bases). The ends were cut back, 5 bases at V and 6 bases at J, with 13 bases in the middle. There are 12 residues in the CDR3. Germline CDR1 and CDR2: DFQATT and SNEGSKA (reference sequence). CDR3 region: CSAPGRGNGYTF. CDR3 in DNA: TGCAGTGCTCCCGGGAGGGGGAATGGCTACACCTTC.

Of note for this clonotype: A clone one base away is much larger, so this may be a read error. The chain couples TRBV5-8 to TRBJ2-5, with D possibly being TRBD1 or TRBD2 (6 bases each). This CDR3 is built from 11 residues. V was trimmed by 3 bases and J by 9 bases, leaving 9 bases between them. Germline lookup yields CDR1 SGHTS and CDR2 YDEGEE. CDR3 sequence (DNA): TGTGCCAGCAGCTCAGGGGAGGCCCAGTACTTC. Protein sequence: CASSSGEAQYF.

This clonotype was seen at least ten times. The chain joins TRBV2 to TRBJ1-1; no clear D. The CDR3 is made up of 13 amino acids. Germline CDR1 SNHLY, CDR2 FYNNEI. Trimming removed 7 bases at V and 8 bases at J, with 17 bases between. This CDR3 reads CASTLNEGLEAFF. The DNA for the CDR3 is TGTGCCAGCACCCTAAACGAGGGCCTAGAAGCTTTCTTT.

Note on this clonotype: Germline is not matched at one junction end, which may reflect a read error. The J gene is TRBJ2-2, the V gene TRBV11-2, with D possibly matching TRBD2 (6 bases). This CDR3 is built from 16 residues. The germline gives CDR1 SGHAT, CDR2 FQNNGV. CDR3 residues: CAIKLLWGLGPGELLF. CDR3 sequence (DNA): TGTGCCATCAAGCTCCTGTGGGGACTCGGACCCGGGGAGCTGCTTTTT.